These T cell receptor beta chains were read from a single sample in a study of blood T cell repertoires in COVID-19. Profiling relied on immunoSEQ multiplex PCR, and the TCRdb table lists in-frame clones only, not all of them. The sample holds some 89,000 clones, roughly nine tenths seen once. Sequenced input: peripheral blood. The receptors come from a man aged 45 to 65 with acute or convalescent COVID-19. Each CDR3 is given with its conserved first and last residue. The D gene is left open where the match is weak. Expanded clones are given a class, and other clones once, few, many or no size at all.

TRBJ2-1 NA TRBV28 NA CASSLSPVYNEQFF TGTGCCAGCAGTTTATCACCAGTATACAATGAGCAGTTCTTC
TRBJ2-1 NA TRBV7-2 NA CASSSTTYNEQFF TGTGCCAGCAGCTCCACTACCTACAATGAGCAGTTCTTC
TRBJ2-2 NA TRBV6-2/TRBV6-3 NA CASSLFTGIAGELFF TGTGCCAGCAGCCTTTTCACAGGGATCGCCGGGGAGCTGTTTTTT
TRBJ2-3 NA TRBV7-2 TRBD2 CASSILGGGETDTQYF TGTGCCAGCAGTATACTTGGGGGGGGTGAGACAGATACGCAGTATTTT
TRBJ1-2 NA TRBV4-1 TRBD1 CASSQSMAGTAYGYTF TGCGCCAGCAGCCAATCAATGGCCGGGACAGCCTATGGCTACACCTTC
TRBJ2-2 NA TRBV5-4 NA CASSPGRTGELFF TGTGCCAGCAGCCCAGGGAGGACCGGGGAGCTGTTTTTT
TRBJ2-3 NA TRBV21-1 NA CARFLDWRGGQSGGADTQYF TGTGCCAGGTTTCTAGACTGGCGGGGGGGACAGTCGGGTGGCGCAGATACGCAGTATTTT
TRBJ2-5 NA TRBV19 TRBD2 CATQRGRTQETQYF TGTGCCACCCAGCGCGGGAGGACACAAGAGACCCAGTACTTC
TRBJ2-5 NA TRBV7-9 TRBD1 CASSFLDRRAKETQYF TGTGCCAGCAGCTTCCTGGACAGGCGCGCAAAAGAGACCCAGTACTTC
TRBJ1-1 NA TRBV18 TRBD1 CASSPGTGGEGEAFF TGTGCCAGCTCACCCGGGACAGGGGGCGAAGGTGAAGCTTTCTTT
TRBJ1-1 NA TRBV11-2 NA CASSSGIADTEAFF TGTGCCAGCAGCTCAGGGATCGCGGACACTGAAGCTTTCTTT
TRBJ2-5 NA TRBV3-1/TRBV3-2 NA CASSQVTSGETQYF TGTGCCAGCAGCCAAGTAACTAGTGGTGAGACCCAGTACTTC
TRBJ1-2 NA TRBV4-1 TRBD1 CASSQGTGGAFYGYTF TGCGCCAGCAGCCAAGGTACAGGGGGCGCCTTTTATGGCTACACCTTC
TRBJ2-5 few TRBV5-6 NA CASSSWMEETQYF TGTGCCAGCAGCTCCTGGATGGAGGAGACCCAGTACTTC
TRBJ2-3 NA TRBV24-1 TRBD1 CATSDTPGQGTDTQYF TGTGCCACCAGTGATACCCCGGGACAGGGCACAGATACGCAGTATTTT
TRBJ1-6 NA TRBV7-3 TRBD1 CANRGGQVYNSPLHF TGTGCCAATAGGGGGGGACAGGTCTATAATTCACCCCTCCACTTT